The 28 T cell receptor beta chains below were found in one sample sequenced in a study of a mutant IDH1 vaccine in newly diagnosed glioma. Clones were read by immunoSEQ multiplex PCR, and TCRdb kept only the in-frame ones, dropping some. The data show tens of thousands of clones, about four fifths seen once. The time point is: baseline, week 1 (first vaccination visit). Treatment reported: pre-vaccination baseline after standard-of-care therapy. The source material was PBMCs, sampled from a glioma patient treated with radiotherapy, temozolomide or both. Every receptor here comes from a man aged 40-50 years with glioma. Some clones in this sample may be carry-over from other donors' samples.

CDR3 DNA sequence: TGTGCCAGCAGCCCATGGGACAGGGCGAACACCGGGGAGCTGTTTTTT. It codes for CASSPWDRANTGELFF. The chain is built from TRBV7-3 and TRBJ2-2, with TRBD1 matching 9 bases. Germline-derived CDR1 and CDR2 are SGHTA and FQGTGA. The CDR3 is made up of 16 amino acids. Trimming took 5 bases from V and 0 from J; bases not matched to a gene: 4.

The V gene is TRBV5-1, the J gene TRBJ1-5; 9 positions match TRBD1. V gave up 6 bases and J gave up 7 bases; unmatched junction bases: 11. Germline CDR1 and CDR2: SGHRS and YFSETQ. The length of the CDR3 is 15 residues. In nucleotides, the CDR3 is TGCGCCAGCACCCTAACAGGGGGCTATGGACAGCCCCAGCATTTT. Translated, it gives CASTLTGGYGQPQHF.

The J gene is TRBJ2-2, the V gene TRBV7-7; 8 positions match TRBD1. Germline values: CDR1 SSHAT, CDR2 FNYEAQ (reference sequence). This CDR3 has 16 amino acids. V trimming: 3 bases; J trimming: 2 bases; junction bases outside the gene matches: 5. In DNA form, the CDR3 reads TGTGCCAGCAGCTTTAGGCAGGGGGCTAACACCGGGGAGCTGTTTTTT. It encodes CASSFRQGANTGELFF.

A few counts support this clone. The chain employs TRBV9 and TRBJ2-3; D unclear. V shed 0 bases and J shed 4 bases, with 6 bases lying between them. Germline CDR1 reads SGDLS; CDR2 reads YYNGEE. This CDR3 contains 13 residues. This chain's CDR3 is CASSVGSPDTQYF. CDR3 nucleotides: TGTGCCAGCAGCGTAGGGTCCCCAGATACGCAGTATTTT.

The chain carries TRBV5-6 and TRBJ1-3; no clear D gene. The germline V and J ends were trimmed by 4 bases and 0 bases, with 5 bases remaining between them. Germline values: CDR1 SGHDT, CDR2 YYEEEE. This CDR3 has 13 amino acids. In DNA form, the CDR3 reads TGTGCCAGCAGCCCCCGCTCTGGAAACACCATATATTTT. This translates into CASSPRSGNTIYF.

The rearrangement links TRBV6-5 to TRBJ1-1; D is possibly TRBD1 (5 bases). Germline-derived CDR1 and CDR2 are MNHEY and SVGAGI. The CDR3 runs to 15 residues. Trimming took off 0 bases at V and 5 bases at J, with 13 bases between the two ends. CDR3 in amino acids: CASSYSSQGGTEAFF. CDR3 in DNA: TGTGCCAGCAGTTACTCGTCCCAGGGAGGTACTGAAGCTTTCTTT.

This clone has a handful of counts. The rearrangement joins TRBV4-1 to TRBJ2-3, with D possibly TRBD2 on 5 matching bases. CDR3 length: 15 amino acids. CDR1 is MGHRA, CDR2 YSYEKL, per germline. Trimming shortened V by 2 bases and J by 4 bases, and 13 bases separated the two germline ends. The CDR3 spells CASSQPTRFPDTQYF. For the CDR3, the DNA is TGCGCCAGCAGCCAACCAACTAGATTCCCAGATACGCAGTATTTT.

This chain links TRBV6-6 with TRBJ2-5; 7 bases line up with TRBD2. The CDR3 spans 14 residues. Germline CDR1 reads MNHNY; CDR2 reads SVGAGI (reference sequence). With V trimmed by 5 bases and J by 4 bases, 7 bases remained unmatched. The CDR3 DNA follows: TGTGCCAGCAGTGCCGGGCCGGGGGGAGAGACCCAGTACTTC. It translates to CASSAGPGGETQYF.

V gene TRBV11-2 combines with J gene TRBJ1-2; D might be TRBD1 (6 bases). CDR1 SGHAT and CDR2 FQNNGV come from the germline V gene. The CDR3 runs to 12 residues. Between the trimmed V and J ends, which lost 3 bases and 10 bases, there was a span of 12 bases. CDR3 in amino acids: CASSFRTEDYTF. In DNA, the CDR3 is TGTGCCAGCAGCTTCCGGACAGAAGACTACACCTTC.

J is TRBJ1-5 and V is TRBV6-5; 7 bases fit TRBD1. This CDR3 region has 13 residues. Germline V gene lookup returns CDR1 MNHEY and CDR2 SVGAGI. The junction had 4 bases not matched to a gene; V was cut back by 2 bases and J by 9 bases. The CDR3 protein is CASSYDRARPQHF. The CDR3 DNA is TGTGCCAGCAGTTACGACAGGGCTCGGCCCCAGCATTTT.

The genes are TRBV10-3 and TRBJ1-2; tentatively, D is TRBD1 (5 bases). Germline CDR1 ENHRY, CDR2 SYGVKD. Trimming cost V 4 bases and J 4 bases, with 16 bases left between them. The CDR3 sequence is 15 residues long. CDR3 protein: CAISGAKTVSYGYTF. CDR3 DNA: TGTGCCATCAGTGGGGCCAAGACAGTTTCCTATGGCTACACCTTC.

The chain links TRBV27 to TRBJ1-1; D is perhaps TRBD1 (5 bases). From germline, CDR1 is MNHEY and CDR2 SMNVEV (reference sequence). V was pared by 8 bases and J by 2 bases, with 9 bases between. The CDR3 has 12 amino acids. The CDR3 sequence is CASGARNTEAFF. In DNA, the CDR3 is TGTGCCAGCGGGGCGAGAAACACTGAAGCTTTCTTT.

V and J are TRBV2 and TRBJ2-2; D possibly corresponds to TRBD1 (6 bases). The CDR3 totals 14 residues. Germline CDR1 is SNHLY and CDR2 is FYNNEI. V lost 5 bases, J lost 10 bases, and 17 bases lay in between. CDR3 in DNA: TGTGCCAGCAGTCACCTCGGACAGCCCCAGGAGCTGTTTTTT. Its protein is CASSHLGQPQELFF.

This rearrangement joins TRBV7-2 to TRBJ2-4; D is uncertain. V was shortened by 1 base and J by 2 bases, with 9 bases between the two germline ends. This CDR3 comprises 15 residues. Looked up from germline, CDR1 is SGHTA and CDR2 is FQGNSA. The CDR3 region has the DNA TGTGCCAGCAGCTTAGGGGGATCCTCCAAAAACATTCAGTACTTC. Amino acids: CASSLGGSSKNIQYF.

V and J are TRBV6-1 and TRBJ1-2, with TRBD1 as a possible D gene (5 bases). The CDR3 is 15 amino acids. CDR1 is MNHNS, CDR2 SASEGT, per germline. V was shortened by 1 base and J by 6 bases, with 15 bases between the two germline ends. CDR3 nucleotide sequence: TGTGCCAGCAGTGAAGTCACCGGGGCCTATGATGGCTACACCTTC. This gives the protein CASSEVTGAYDGYTF.

This clone has only a few counts. V is TRBV2 and J is TRBJ1-2; D may be TRBD1 (6 bases). The V and J ends lost 5 bases and 6 bases respectively, with 13 bases between them. The CDR3 sequence is 13 residues long. Germline V gives CDR1 SNHLY, CDR2 FYNNEI. Here the CDR3 DNA reads TGTGCCAGCAGTCCAGCGGGGGGCCATGGCTACACCTTC. This gives the protein CASSPAGGHGYTF.

This clone was observed once. The chain recombines TRBV29-1 with TRBJ2-2; 8 bases agree with TRBD1. The CDR3 extends over 13 amino acids. The V and J ends lost 8 bases and 5 bases, in that order; junction bases with no gene match: 7. Germline V gives CDR1 SQVTM, CDR2 ANQGSEA. The CDR3 nucleotides are TGCAGCACCTCAGGGGGCGGTACCGGGGAGCTGTTTTTT. Its translation is CSTSGGGTGELFF.

V and J are TRBV13 and TRBJ2-5; tentative D call: TRBD1 (6 bases). The CDR3 consists of 14 residues. The germline V and J ends were trimmed by 5 bases and 2 bases, with 12 bases remaining between them. Germline lookup yields CDR1 PRHDT and CDR2 FYEKMQ (reference sequence). The CDR3 bases are TGTGCCAGCAGCCACCCAGGGGAACAAGAGACCCAGTACTTC. Translation: CASSHPGEQETQYF.

The chain employs TRBV6-1 and TRBJ2-7, with D unresolved. V shed 3 bases and J shed 4 bases, with 10 bases lying between them. The CDR3 loop spans 13 amino acids. CDR1 is MNHNS, CDR2 SASEGT, per germline. This CDR3 reads CASSEGNWYEQYF. The CDR3, as DNA: TGTGCCAGCAGTGAGGGGAATTGGTACGAGCAGTACTTC.

The rearrangement joins TRBV6-5 to TRBJ1-1; D may be TRBD1 (6 bases). Germline loops: CDR1 MNHEY, CDR2 SVGAGI. CDR3 length equals 15 residues. Trimming shortened V by 3 bases and J by 6 bases, and 17 bases separated the two germline ends. The CDR3, as DNA: TGTGCCAGCAGTTATCGAGACCCAGGGGAGGCTGAAGCTTTCTTT. This sequence encodes CASSYRDPGEAEAFF.

Only a few counts were recorded for this clone. The chain recombines TRBV4-1 with TRBJ2-3; D is possibly TRBD2 (5 bases). Trimming took off 8 bases at V and 2 bases at J, with 11 bases between the two ends. Germline V gene lookup returns CDR1 MGHRA and CDR2 YSYEKL. The CDR3 runs to 13 residues. The CDR3 here is CASARGATDTQYF. For the CDR3, the DNA is TGCGCCAGCGCCCGGGGAGCCACAGATACGCAGTATTTT.

The J gene is TRBJ2-7, the V gene TRBV9; TRBD1 matches 7 bases. CDR3 length: 15 residues. Germline loops: CDR1 SGDLS, CDR2 YYNGEE. V was clipped by 3 bases and J by 7 bases; unmatched bases: 13. The CDR3: CASSADRGPRGEQYF. The CDR3 bases are TGTGCCAGCAGCGCCGACCGGGGACCCAGGGGGGAGCAGTACTTC.

This chain links TRBV11-2 with TRBJ2-2, with 9 bases aligning to TRBD1. This CDR3 has 14 residues. The V gene end was trimmed by 5 bases and the J gene end by 4 bases; junction bases not matched to a gene: 2. Per germline, CDR1 SGHAT and CDR2 FQNNGV. This CDR3 reads CASSAGQGTGELFF. CDR3 DNA: TGTGCCAGCAGCGCGGGACAGGGCACCGGGGAGCTGTTTTTT.

Here the CDR3 DNA reads TGTGCCAGCAGCTTTGGGACAGGGACGGAGCAGTATTTT. This sequence encodes CASSFGTGTEQYF. The chain links TRBV5-6 to TRBJ2-3; TRBD1 matches 9 bases. The CDR3 sequence is 13 residues long. With V trimmed by 2 bases and J by 11 bases, 6 bases remained unmatched. CDR1 is SGHDT, CDR2 YYEEEE, per germline.

The chain links TRBV6-1 to TRBJ2-7; D gene ambiguous. V was clipped by 6 bases and J by 6 bases, with 9 bases between them. This CDR3 has 11 residues. Germline CDR1 reads MNHNS; CDR2 reads SASEGT. CDR3 region: CASSPAVEQYF. In DNA, the CDR3 is TGTGCCAGCAGCCCCGCCGTCGAGCAGTACTTC.

The chain employs TRBV5-6 and TRBJ1-2, with 12 bases lining up with TRBD1. The CDR3 extends over 15 amino acids. J lost 7 bases, V lost 4 bases, and 8 bases had no gene match. Per germline, CDR1 SGHDT and CDR2 YYEEEE. The CDR3 spells CASSTLGQGAFGYTF. CDR3 nucleotide sequence: TGTGCCAGCAGCACACTGGGACAGGGGGCCTTTGGCTACACCTTC.

This sequence joins TRBV2 and TRBJ1-6, with 8 positions matching TRBD1. V was pared by 6 bases and J by 14 bases, with 21 bases of the junction left unmatched. The germline gives CDR1 SNHLY, CDR2 FYNNEI. The CDR3 has 17 amino acids. CDR3 amino acids: CASSSNPPDRVRTTLHF. Here the CDR3 DNA reads TGTGCCAGCAGCTCAAACCCCCCGGACAGGGTCCGAACAACCCTCCACTTT.

The CDR3 DNA reads TGTGCCAGCAGCTTGGTGGGACCCTACGAGCAGTACTTC. Its protein is CASSLVGPYEQYF. The genes are TRBV5-4 and TRBJ2-7, with D tentatively TRBD1 or TRBD2 (5 bases each). This CDR3 has 13 amino acids. From germline, CDR1 is SGHNT and CDR2 YYREEE (reference sequence). V lost 0 bases, J lost 2 bases, and 6 bases lay in between.